This T cell receptor beta chain was profiled in a study of Graves' ophthalmopathy and Graves' hyperthyroidism. Overall study results and limits: Ophthalmopathy was separated from stable hyperthyroidism by a 13-signature model with over 85% sensitivity and just under 84% specificity.

Stable hyperthyroidism denotes an absence of ophthalmopathy throughout 18 months of follow-up. New diagnoses, under 2 months' duration, and ages 18 to 65 characterized the hyperthyroidism patients. The sample holds a few counts of this clonotype. Antigen specificity is unknown. The sequenced template was RNA, covering the TCR beta CDR3 region. An initial RT-PCR round employing HTBI primers preceded a second-round multiplex PCR. Using its own MiXCR run on the multiplex PCR reads, TCRdb lists one record per CDR3 protein. The profile shows over 500,000 distinct CDR3 sequences, about 24% of them singletons. The TCR comes from a woman aged 18-35 years with stable Graves' hyperthyroidism. Some clones in this sample may be carry-over from other donors' samples. Specimen: peripheral blood.

CDR3 residues: CATSSRRDSEQYF. The CDR3 DNA follows: TGTGCCACCAGCTCCCGGAGGGATAGCGAGCAGTACTTC. The chain combines TRBV15 with TRBJ2-7; TRBD2 is a possible D gene (6 bases). Germline V gives CDR1 LNHNV, CDR2 YYDKDF (reference sequence). V lost 5 bases, J lost 6 bases, and 14 bases lay in between. This CDR3 has 13 amino acids.